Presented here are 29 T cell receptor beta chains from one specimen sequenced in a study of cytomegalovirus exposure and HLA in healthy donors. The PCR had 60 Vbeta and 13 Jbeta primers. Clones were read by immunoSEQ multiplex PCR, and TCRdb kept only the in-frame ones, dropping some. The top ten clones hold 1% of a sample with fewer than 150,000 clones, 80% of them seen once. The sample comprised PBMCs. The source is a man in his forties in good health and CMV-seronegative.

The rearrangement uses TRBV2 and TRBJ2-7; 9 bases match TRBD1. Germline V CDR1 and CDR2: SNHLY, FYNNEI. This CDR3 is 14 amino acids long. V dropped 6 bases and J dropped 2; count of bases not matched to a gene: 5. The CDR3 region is CASSLGQGPYEQYF. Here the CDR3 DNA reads TGTGCCAGCAGCCTCGGACAGGGGCCCTACGAGCAGTACTTC.

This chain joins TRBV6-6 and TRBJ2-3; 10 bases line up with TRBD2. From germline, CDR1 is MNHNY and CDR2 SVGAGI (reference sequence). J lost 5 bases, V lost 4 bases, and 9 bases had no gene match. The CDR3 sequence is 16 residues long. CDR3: CASSFGPTSGVDTQYF. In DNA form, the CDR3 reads TGTGCCAGCAGTTTCGGGCCTACTAGCGGGGTAGATACGCAGTATTTT.

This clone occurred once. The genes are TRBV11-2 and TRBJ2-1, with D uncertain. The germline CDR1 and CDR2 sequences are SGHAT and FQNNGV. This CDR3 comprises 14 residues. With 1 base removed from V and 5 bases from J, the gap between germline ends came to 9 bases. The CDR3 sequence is CASSLGATDNEQFF. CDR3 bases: TGTGCCAGCAGCTTAGGGGCCACGGACAATGAGCAGTTCTTC. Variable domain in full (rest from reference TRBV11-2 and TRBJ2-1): EAGVAQSPRYKIIEKRQSVAFWCNPISGHATLYWYQQILGQGPKLLIQFQNNGVVDDSQLPKDRFSAERLKGVDSTLKIQPAKLEDSAVYLCASSLGATDNEQFFGPGTRLTVL.

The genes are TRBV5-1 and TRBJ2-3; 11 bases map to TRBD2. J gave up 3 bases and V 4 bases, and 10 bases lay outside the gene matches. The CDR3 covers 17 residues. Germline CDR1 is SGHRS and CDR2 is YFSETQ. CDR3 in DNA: TGCGCCAGCAGCCCGGCGGCTAGCGGGAGGAGAACAGATACGCAGTATTTT. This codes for CASSPAASGRRTDTQYF.

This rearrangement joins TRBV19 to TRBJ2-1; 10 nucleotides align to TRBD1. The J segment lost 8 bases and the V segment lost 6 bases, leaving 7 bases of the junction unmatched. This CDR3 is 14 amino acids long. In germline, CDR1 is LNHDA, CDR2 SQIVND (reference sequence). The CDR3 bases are TGTGCCAGTAGCCCTCTTGGGACAGGGGATGAGCAGTTCTTC. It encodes CASSPLGTGDEQFF.

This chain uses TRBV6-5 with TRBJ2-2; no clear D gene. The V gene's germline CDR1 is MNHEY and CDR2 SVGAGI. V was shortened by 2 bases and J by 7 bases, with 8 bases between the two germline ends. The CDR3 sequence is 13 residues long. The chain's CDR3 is CASSYESGGELFF. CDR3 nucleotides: TGTGCCAGCAGTTACGAGTCGGGCGGGGAGCTGTTTTTT.

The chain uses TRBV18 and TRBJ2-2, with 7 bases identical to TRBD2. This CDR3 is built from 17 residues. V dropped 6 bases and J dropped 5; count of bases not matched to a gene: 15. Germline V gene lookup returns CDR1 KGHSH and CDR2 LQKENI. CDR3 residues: CASSPRDERDRTGELFF. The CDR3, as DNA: TGTGCCAGCTCCCCTCGAGACGAGCGGGATCGTACCGGGGAGCTGTTTTTT.

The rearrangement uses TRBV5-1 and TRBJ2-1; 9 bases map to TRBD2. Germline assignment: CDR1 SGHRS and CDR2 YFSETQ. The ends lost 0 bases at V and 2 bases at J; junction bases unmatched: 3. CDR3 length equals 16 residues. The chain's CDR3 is CASSLDGGGAYNEQFF. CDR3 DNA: TGCGCCAGCAGCTTGGATGGCGGGGGGGCCTACAATGAGCAGTTCTTC.

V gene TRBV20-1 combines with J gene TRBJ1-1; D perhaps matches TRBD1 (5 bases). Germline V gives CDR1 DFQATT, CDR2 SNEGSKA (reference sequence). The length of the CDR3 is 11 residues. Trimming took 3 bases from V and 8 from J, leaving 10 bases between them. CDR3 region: CSASRGTEAFF. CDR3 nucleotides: TGCAGTGCTAGTAGGGGAACCGAAGCTTTCTTT.

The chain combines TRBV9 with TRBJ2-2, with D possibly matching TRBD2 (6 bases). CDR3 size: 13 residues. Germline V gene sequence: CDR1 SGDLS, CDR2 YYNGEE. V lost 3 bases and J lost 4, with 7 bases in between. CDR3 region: CASSATSTGELFF. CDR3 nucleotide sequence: TGTGCCAGCAGCGCGACTAGCACCGGGGAGCTGTTTTTT.

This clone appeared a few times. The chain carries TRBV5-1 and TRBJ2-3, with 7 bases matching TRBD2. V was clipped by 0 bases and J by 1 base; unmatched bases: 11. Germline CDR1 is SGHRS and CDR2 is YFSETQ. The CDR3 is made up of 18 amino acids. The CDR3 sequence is CASSLGLGGSGGTDTQYF. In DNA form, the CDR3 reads TGCGCCAGCAGCTTGGGCCTGGGGGGGTCGGGCGGCACAGATACGCAGTATTTT.

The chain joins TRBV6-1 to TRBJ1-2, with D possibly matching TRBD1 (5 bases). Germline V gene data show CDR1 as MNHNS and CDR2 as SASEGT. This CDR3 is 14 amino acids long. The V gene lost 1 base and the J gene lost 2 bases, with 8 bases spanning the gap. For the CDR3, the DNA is TGTGCCAGCAGTGAAGGGGCAGGGAACTATGGCTACACCTTC. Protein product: CASSEGAGNYGYTF.

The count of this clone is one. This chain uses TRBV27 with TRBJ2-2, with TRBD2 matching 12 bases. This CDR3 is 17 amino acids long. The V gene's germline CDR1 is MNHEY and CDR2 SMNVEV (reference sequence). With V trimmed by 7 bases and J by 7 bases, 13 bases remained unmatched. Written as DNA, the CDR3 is TGTGCCAGCACCGAAACTCTAGCGGGGGGGCATAGCGGGGAGCTGTTTTTT. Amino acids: CASTETLAGGHSGELFF.

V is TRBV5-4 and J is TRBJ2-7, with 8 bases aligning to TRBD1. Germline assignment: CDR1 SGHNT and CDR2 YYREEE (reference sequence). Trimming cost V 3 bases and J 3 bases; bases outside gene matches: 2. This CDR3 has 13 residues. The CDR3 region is CASSWDRYYEQYF. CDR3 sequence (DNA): TGTGCCAGCAGCTGGGACAGGTACTACGAGCAGTACTTC.

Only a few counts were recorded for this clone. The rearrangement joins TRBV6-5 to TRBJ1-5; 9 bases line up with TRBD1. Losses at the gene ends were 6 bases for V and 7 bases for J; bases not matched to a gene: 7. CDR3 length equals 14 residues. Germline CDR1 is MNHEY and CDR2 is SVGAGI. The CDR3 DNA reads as TGTGCCAGCAGCCCTACAGGGGGCTGGCAGCCCCAGCATTTT. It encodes CASSPTGGWQPQHF.

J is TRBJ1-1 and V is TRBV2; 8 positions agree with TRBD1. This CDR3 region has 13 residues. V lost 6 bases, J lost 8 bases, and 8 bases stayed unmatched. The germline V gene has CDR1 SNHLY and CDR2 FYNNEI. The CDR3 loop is CASRGQAWEEAFF. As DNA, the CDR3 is TGTGCCAGCAGGGGACAGGCCTGGGAGGAAGCTTTCTTT.

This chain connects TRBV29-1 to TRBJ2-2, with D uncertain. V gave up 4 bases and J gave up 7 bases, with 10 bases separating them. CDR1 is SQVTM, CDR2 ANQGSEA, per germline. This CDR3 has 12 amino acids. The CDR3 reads CSVVAPFGELFF. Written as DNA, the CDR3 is TGCAGCGTTGTGGCTCCGTTCGGGGAGCTGTTTTTT.

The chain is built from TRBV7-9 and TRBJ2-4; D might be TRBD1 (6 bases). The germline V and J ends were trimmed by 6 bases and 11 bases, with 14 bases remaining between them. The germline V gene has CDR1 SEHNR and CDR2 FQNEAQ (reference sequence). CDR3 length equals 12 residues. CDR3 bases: TGTGCCAGCAGGGGGGCAGGGTTAGTTCAGTACTTC. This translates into CASRGAGLVQYF.

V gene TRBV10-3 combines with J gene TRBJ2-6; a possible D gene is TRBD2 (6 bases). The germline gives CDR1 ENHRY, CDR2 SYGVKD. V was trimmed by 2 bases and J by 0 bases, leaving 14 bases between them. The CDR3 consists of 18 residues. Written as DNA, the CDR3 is TGTGCCATCAGTGAGAGGGCGTCGGGAGACTCTGGGGCCAACGTCCTGACTTTC. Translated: CAISERASGDSGANVLTF.

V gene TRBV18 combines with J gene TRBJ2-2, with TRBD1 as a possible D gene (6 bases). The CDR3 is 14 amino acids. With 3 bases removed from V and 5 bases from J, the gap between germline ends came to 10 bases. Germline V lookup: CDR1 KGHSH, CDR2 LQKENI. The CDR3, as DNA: TGTGCCAGCTCACCCTCAGGGGATACCGGGGAGCTGTTTTTT. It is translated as CASSPSGDTGELFF.

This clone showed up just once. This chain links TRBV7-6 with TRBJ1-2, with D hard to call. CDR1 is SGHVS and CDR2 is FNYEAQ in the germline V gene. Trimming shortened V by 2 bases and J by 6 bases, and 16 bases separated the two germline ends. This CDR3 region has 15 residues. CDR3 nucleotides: TGTGCCAGCAGCTTAAGTCACGGGTCCTTCAATGGCTACACCTTC. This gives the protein CASSLSHGSFNGYTF. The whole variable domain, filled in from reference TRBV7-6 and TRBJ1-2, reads GAGVSQSPRYKVTKRGQDVALRCDPISGHVSLYWYRQALGQGPEFLTYFNYEAQQDKSGLPNDRFSAERPEGSISTLTIQRTEQRDSAMYRCASSLSHGSFNGYTFGSGTRLTVV.

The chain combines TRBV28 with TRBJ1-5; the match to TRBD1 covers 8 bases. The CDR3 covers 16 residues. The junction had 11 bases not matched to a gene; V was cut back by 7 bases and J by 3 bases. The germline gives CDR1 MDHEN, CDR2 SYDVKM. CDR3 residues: CASNSQGAGNNQPQHF. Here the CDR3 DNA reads TGTGCCAGCAACTCTCAGGGGGCCGGAAACAATCAGCCCCAGCATTTT.

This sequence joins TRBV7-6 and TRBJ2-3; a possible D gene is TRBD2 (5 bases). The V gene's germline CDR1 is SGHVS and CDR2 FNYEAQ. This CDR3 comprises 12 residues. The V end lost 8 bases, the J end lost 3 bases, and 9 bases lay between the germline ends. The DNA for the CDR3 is TGTGCCAGCTCTCGGGGTACAGATACGCAGTATTTT. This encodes CASSRGTDTQYF.

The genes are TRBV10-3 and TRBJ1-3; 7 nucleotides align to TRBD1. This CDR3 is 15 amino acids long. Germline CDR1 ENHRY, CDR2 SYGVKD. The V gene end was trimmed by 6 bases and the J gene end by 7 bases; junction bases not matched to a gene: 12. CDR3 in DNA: TGTGCCATCAGCGAGGGACAGCCCTCTAGGAACACCATATATTTT. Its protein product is CAISEGQPSRNTIYF.

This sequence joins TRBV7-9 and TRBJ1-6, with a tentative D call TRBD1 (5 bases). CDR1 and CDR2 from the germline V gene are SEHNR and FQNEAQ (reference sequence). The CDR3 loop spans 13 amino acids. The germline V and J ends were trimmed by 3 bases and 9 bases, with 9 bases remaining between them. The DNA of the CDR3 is TGTGCCAGCAGCTTGAAGGGACTTTCACCCCTCCACTTT. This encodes CASSLKGLSPLHF.

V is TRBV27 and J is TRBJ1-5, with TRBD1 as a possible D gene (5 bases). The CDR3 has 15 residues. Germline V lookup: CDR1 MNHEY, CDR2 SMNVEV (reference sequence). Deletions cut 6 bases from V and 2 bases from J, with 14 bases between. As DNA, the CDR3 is TGTGCCAGCAGCCTCACTTGGGGGGGCAATCAGCCCCAGCATTTT. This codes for CASSLTWGGNQPQHF.

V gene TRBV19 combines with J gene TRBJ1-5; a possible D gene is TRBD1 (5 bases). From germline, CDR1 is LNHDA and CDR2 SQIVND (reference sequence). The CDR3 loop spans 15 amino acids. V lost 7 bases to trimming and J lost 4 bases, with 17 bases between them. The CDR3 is CASTPERRGNQPQHF. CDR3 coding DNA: TGTGCCAGTACCCCAGAGAGGAGGGGAAATCAGCCCCAGCATTTT.

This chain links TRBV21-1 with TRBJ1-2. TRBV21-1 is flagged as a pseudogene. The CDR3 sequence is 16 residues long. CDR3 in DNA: TGTGCCAGCAGCAAAAGGAAAGACTCAAACTACTATGGCTACACCTTC. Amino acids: CASSKRKDSNYYGYTF.

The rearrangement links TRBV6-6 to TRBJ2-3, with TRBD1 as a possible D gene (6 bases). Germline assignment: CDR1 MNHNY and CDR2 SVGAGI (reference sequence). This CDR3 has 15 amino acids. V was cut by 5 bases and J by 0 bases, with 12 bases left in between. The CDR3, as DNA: TGTGCCAGCAGTCAATCTGGACAGAGCACAGATACGCAGTATTTT. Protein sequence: CASSQSGQSTDTQYF.